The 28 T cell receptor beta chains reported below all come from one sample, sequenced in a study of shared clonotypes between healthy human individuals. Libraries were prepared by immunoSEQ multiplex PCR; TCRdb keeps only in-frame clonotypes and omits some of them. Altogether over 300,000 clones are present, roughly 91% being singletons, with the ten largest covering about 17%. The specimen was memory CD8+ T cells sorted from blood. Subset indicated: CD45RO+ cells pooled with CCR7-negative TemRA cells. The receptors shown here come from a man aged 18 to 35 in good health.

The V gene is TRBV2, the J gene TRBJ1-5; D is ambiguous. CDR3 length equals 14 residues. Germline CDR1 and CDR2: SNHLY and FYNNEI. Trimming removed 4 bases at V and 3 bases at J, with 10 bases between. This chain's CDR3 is CASSVGQPNQPQHF. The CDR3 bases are TGTGCCAGCAGTGTCGGGCAGCCCAATCAGCCCCAGCATTTT.

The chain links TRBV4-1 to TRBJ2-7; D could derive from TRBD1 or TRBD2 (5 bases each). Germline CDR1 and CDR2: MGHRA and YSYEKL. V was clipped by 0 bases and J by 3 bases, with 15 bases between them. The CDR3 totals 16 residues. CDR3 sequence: CASSQEGLGTYYEQYF. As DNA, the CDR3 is TGCGCCAGCAGCCAAGAAGGATTAGGGACGTACTACGAGCAGTACTTC.

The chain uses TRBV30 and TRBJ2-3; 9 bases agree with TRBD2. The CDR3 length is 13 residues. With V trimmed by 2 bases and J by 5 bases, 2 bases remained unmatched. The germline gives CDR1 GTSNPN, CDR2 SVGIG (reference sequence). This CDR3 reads CAWSKLAGDTQYF. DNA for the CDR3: TGTGCCTGGAGTAAACTAGCGGGAGATACGCAGTATTTT.

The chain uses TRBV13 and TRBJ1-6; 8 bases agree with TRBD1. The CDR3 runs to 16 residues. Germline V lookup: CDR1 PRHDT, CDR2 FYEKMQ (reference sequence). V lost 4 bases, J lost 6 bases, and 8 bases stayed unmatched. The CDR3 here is CASSSSTGEPNSPLHF. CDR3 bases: TGTGCCAGCAGCTCTTCGACAGGGGAACCTAATTCACCCCTCCACTTT.

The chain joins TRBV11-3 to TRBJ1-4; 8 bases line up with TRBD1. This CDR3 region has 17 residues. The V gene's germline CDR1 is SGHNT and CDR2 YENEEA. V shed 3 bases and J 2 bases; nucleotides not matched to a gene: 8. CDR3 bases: TGTGCCAGCAGCTTCCCGGACAGGGTGAGGACTAATGAAAAACTGTTTTTT. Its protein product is CASSFPDRVRTNEKLFF. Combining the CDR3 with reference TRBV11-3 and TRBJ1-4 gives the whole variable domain EAGVVQSPRYKIIEKKQPVAFWCNPISGHNTLYWYLQNLGQGPELLIRYENEEAVDDSQLPKDRFSAERLKGVDSTLKIQPAELGDSAVYLCASSFPDRVRTNEKLFFGSGTQLSVL.

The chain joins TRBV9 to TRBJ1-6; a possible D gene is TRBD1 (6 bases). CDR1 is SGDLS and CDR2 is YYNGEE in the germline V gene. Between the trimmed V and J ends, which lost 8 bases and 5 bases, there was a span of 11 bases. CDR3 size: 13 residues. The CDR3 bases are TGTGCCAGTGGGGAGGGGGATAATTCACCCCTCCACTTT. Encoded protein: CASGEGDNSPLHF.

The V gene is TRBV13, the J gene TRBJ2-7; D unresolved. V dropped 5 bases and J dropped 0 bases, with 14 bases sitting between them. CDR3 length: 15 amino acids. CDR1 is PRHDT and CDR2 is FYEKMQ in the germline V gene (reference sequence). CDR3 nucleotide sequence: TGTGCCAGCAGCCCTAAAGGCTTGGGCTCCTACGAGCAGTACTTC. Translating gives CASSPKGLGSYEQYF.

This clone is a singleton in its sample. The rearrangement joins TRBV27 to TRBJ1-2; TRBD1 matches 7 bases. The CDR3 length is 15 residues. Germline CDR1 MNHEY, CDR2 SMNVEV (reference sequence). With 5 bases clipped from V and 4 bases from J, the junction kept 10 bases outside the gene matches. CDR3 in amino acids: CASSTLGRDSYGYTF. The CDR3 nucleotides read TGTGCCAGCAGTACGTTGGGTAGGGACAGCTATGGCTACACCTTC.

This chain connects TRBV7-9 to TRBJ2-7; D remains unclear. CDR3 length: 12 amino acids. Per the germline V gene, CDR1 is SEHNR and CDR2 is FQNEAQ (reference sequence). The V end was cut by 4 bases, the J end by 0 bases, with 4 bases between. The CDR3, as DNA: TGTGCCAGCAGCTGGACCTCCTACGAGCAGTACTTC. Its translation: CASSWTSYEQYF.

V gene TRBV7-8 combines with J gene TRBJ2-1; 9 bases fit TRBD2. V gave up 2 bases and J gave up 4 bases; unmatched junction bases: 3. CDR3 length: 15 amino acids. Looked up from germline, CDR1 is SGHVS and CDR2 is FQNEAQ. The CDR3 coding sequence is TGTGCCAGCAGCTTACTAGCGGGGTTTTACAATGAGCAGTTCTTC. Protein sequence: CASSLLAGFYNEQFF.

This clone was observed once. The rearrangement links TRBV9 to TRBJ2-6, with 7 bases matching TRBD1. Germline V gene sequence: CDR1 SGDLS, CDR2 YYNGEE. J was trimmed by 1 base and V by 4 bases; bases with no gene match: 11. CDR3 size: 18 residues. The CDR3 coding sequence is TGTGCCAGCAGCCCACGAGGGGACAGAGCTTCTGGGGCCAACGTCCTGACTTTC. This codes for CASSPRGDRASGANVLTF.

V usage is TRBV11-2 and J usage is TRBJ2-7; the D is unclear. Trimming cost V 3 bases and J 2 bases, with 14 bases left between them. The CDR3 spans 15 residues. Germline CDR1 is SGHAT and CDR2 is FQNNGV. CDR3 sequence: CASSFGTSSTYEQYF. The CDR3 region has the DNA TGTGCCAGCAGCTTCGGTACCTCGTCGACCTACGAGCAGTACTTC.

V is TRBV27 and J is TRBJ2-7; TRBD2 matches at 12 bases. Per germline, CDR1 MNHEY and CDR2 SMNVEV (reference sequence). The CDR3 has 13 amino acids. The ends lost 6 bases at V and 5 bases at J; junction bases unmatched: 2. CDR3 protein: CASSTSGRHEQYF. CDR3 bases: TGTGCCAGCAGCACTAGCGGGAGGCACGAGCAGTACTTC.

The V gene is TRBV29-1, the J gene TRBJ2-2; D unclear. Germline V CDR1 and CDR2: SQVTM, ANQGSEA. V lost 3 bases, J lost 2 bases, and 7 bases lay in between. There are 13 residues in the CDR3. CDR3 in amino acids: CSVDVPNTGELFF. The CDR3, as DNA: TGCAGCGTTGACGTGCCTAACACCGGGGAGCTGTTTTTT.

The CDR3 sequence: CASSLEWFYGYTF. The CDR3 DNA reads as TGTGCCAGCAGCTTAGAATGGTTCTATGGCTACACCTTC. The chain links TRBV7-2 to TRBJ1-2; D is uncertain. Trimming removed 1 base at V and 4 bases at J, with 7 bases between. This CDR3 is built from 13 residues. In germline, CDR1 is SGHTA, CDR2 FQGNSA.

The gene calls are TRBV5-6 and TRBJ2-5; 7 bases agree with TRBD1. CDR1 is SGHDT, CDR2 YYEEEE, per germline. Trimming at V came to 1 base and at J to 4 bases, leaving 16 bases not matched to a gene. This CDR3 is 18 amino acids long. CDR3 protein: CASSLRPDREWALETQYF. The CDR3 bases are TGTGCCAGCAGCTTGCGGCCTGACAGGGAATGGGCACTAGAGACCCAGTACTTC.

CDR3: CASSPGTGSYGYTF. CDR3 nucleotide sequence: TGTGCCAGCAGCCCAGGGACAGGGAGCTATGGCTACACCTTC. This chain connects TRBV11-2 to TRBJ1-2, with 9 nucleotides matching TRBD1. This CDR3 has 14 amino acids. The germline CDR1 and CDR2 sequences are SGHAT and FQNNGV. Trimming took 5 bases from V and 4 from J; bases not matched to a gene: 5.

The CDR3 nucleotides are TGTGCCTGGAGTGTAGAGTCAGATACGCAGTATTTT. Amino acid sequence: CAWSVESDTQYF. V gene TRBV30 combines with J gene TRBJ2-3; the D is unclear. In germline, CDR1 is GTSNPN, CDR2 SVGIG (reference sequence). The length of the CDR3 is 12 residues. Between the trimmed V and J ends, which lost 0 bases and 4 bases, there was a span of 5 bases.

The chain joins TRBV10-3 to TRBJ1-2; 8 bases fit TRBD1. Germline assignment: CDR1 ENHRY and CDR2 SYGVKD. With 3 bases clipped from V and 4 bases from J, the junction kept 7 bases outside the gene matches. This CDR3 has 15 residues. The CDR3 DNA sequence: TGTGCCATCAGTGACGGGACAGGCGCGGCCTATGGCTACACCTTC. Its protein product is CAISDGTGAAYGYTF.

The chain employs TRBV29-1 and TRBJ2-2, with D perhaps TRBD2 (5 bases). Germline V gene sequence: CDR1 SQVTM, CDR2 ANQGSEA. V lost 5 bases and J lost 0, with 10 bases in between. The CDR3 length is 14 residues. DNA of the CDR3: TGCAGCGTTCAATTCGGGACGAACACCGGGGAGCTGTTTTTT. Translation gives CSVQFGTNTGELFF.

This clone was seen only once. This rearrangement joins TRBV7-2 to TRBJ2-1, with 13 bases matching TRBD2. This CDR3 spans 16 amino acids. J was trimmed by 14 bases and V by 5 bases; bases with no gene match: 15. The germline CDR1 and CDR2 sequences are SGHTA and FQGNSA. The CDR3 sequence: CASSITLLAGGGLKFF. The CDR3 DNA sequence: TGTGCCAGCAGCATTACATTACTAGCGGGAGGGGGCCTGAAGTTCTTC.

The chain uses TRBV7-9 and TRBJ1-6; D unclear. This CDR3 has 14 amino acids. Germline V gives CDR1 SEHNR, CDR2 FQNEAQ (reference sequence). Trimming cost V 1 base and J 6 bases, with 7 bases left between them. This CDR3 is CASSLGTSNSPLHF. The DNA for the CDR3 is TGTGCCAGCAGCTTAGGGACGAGTAATTCACCCCTCCACTTT. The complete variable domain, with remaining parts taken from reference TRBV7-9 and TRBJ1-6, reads DTGVSQNPRHKITKRGQNVTFRCDPISEHNRLYWYRQTLGQGPEFLTYFQNEAQLEKSRLLSDRFSAERPKGSFSTLEIQRTEQGDSAMYLCASSLGTSNSPLHFGNGTRLTVT.

CDR3 amino acids: CASSPSWVQYF. CDR3 nucleotides: TGTGCCAGCTCACCGAGCTGGGTGCAGTACTTC. The chain couples TRBV18 to TRBJ2-7; D call uncertain. Trimming shortened V by 3 bases and J by 9 bases, and 9 bases separated the two germline ends. The CDR3 is 11 residues long. The V gene's germline CDR1 is KGHSH and CDR2 LQKENI.

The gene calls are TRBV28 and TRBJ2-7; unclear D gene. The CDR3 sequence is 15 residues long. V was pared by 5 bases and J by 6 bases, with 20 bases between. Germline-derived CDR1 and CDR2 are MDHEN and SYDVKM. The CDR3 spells CASSPPGGALGEQYF. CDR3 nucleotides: TGTGCCAGCAGTCCCCCCGGTGGAGCCCTGGGCGAGCAGTACTTC.

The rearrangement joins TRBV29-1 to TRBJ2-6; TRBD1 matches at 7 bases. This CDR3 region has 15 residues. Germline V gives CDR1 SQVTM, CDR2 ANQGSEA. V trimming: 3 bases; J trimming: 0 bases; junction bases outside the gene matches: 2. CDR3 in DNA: TGCAGCGTTGAGTGGGACAGCTCTGGGGCCAACGTCCTGACTTTC. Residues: CSVEWDSSGANVLTF.

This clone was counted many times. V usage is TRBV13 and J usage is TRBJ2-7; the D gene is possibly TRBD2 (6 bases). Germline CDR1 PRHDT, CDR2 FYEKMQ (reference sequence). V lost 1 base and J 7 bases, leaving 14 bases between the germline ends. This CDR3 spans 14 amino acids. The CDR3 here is CASSLEGGGGEQYF. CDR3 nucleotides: TGTGCCAGCAGCTTAGAGGGCGGCGGAGGGGAGCAGTACTTC.

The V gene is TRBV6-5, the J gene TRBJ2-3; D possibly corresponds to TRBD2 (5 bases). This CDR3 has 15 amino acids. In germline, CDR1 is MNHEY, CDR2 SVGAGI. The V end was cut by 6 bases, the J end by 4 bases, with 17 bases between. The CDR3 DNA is TGTGCCAGCAGCCAAACACCTAGCCAAGCAGATACGCAGTATTTT. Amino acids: CASSQTPSQADTQYF.

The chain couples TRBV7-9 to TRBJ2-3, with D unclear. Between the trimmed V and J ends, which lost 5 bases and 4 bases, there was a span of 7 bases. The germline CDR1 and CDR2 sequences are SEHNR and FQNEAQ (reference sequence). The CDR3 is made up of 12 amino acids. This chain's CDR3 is CASSLIPDTQYF. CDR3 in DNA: TGTGCCAGCAGCCTGATCCCAGATACGCAGTATTTT.